Presented here are 29 T cell receptor beta chains from one specimen sequenced in a study of post-analysis software for immune sequencing data (dated by TCRdb to between 2015 and 2017). Library preparation used PCR. Sequencing took place on an Illumina HiSeq 2500. To reduce PCR and sequencing biases, unique molecular identifiers were incorporated into the TCR beta cDNA libraries. TCRdb's own reprocessing of the public reads used fastp at Q25 and MiXCR and kept productive beta chains. Rows with one shared CDR3 protein collapse into an entry with the most common genes and DNA. The sample includes hundreds of thousands of distinct CDR3 sequences, with 30% observed a single time. In total, the top ten clones hold more than 0.55% of the sample. Overall results and qualifications from the work: Significantly higher frequencies in patients than in controls were found for about five TRBV segments, including TRBV5-6, TRBV5-1 and TRBV20-1.

The antigens these receptors bind are not known. Material: blood. These receptors all come from a girl aged 10-17 years with multiple sclerosis.

This clonotype was detected only a few times. V and J are TRBV20-1 and TRBJ1-1; 11 positions agree with TRBD1. The CDR3 contains 14 residues. Per the germline V gene, CDR1 is DFQATT and CDR2 is SNEGSKA (reference sequence). Unmatched junction bases numbered 5, after V lost 1 base and J lost 7 bases. CDR3 amino acids: CSARVDRGLSEAFF. CDR3 nucleotides: TGCAGTGCTAGAGTGGACAGGGGGCTCAGTGAAGCTTTCTTT.

This clonotype was counted a few times. This chain joins TRBV12-3 or TRBV12-4 and TRBJ2-5; a weak D match, TRBD2 (6 bases). V was pared by 3 bases and J by 7 bases, with 12 bases between. The CDR3 has 13 residues. CDR3 bases: TGTGCCAGCAGTTTGGGAGGAATTAGGACCCAGTACTTC. This translates into CASSLGGIRTQYF.

This clonotype was picked up a small number of times. This rearrangement joins TRBV7-2 to TRBJ2-1; no reliable D call. Deletions cut 0 bases from V and 7 bases from J, with 7 bases between. Germline V gene sequence: CDR1 SGHTA, CDR2 FQGNSA. This CDR3 contains 13 residues. The chain's CDR3 is CASSLAGQNEQFF. CDR3 nucleotides: TGTGCCAGCAGCTTAGCGGGCCAGAATGAGCAGTTCTTC.

The rearrangement uses TRBV5-1 and TRBJ2-7; D is possibly TRBD1 (5 bases). Trimming removed 7 bases from V and 4 bases from J, with 18 bases in between. In germline, CDR1 is SGHRS, CDR2 YFSETQ. The CDR3 loop spans 14 amino acids. CDR3 DNA sequence: TGCGCCAGCCGCGATATAGGGGCCTCTTACGAGCAGTACTTC. Its translation: CASRDIGASYEQYF. The variable domain in full, with the rest retrieved from reference TRBV5-1 and TRBJ2-7, is KAGVTQTPRYLIKTRGQQVTLSCSPISGHRSVSWYQQTPGQGLQFLFEYFSETQRNKGNFPGRFSGRQFSNSRSEMNVSTLELGDSALYLCASRDIGASYEQYFGPGTRLTVT.

The V call is TRBV7-2, the J call TRBJ2-2; 10 nucleotides line up with TRBD1. This CDR3 comprises 16 residues. V gave up 1 base and J gave up 7 bases; unmatched junction bases: 6. Germline V gene lookup returns CDR1 SGHTA and CDR2 FQGNSA. The CDR3 nucleotides read TGTGCCAGCAGCTTAGTGACAGGGGGCGGAGGCGGGGAGCTGTTTTTT. It codes for CASSLVTGGGGGELFF.

CDR3 residues: CASSNRENEQYF. The CDR3 coding sequence is TGTGCCAGCAGCAACCGAGAGAACGAGCAGTACTTC. The rearrangement joins TRBV7-9 to TRBJ2-7; D gene unclear. CDR3 length: 12 amino acids. The germline V and J ends were trimmed by 5 bases and 5 bases, with 10 bases remaining between them. Germline CDR1 reads SEHNR; CDR2 reads FQNEAQ (reference sequence).

The chain recombines TRBV4-2 with TRBJ1-4; D is undetermined. This CDR3 has 18 amino acids. Germline loops: CDR1 LGHNA, CDR2 YNFKEQ. The ends were cut back, 1 base at V and 4 bases at J, with 19 bases in the middle. CDR3 bases: TGTGCCAGCAGCCAAGTACCTTCTCTCGCAGGCGTTAATGAAAAACTGTTTTTT. It specifies CASSQVPSLAGVNEKLFF.

The chain combines TRBV6-5 with TRBJ1-5; TRBD1 might be the D (6 bases). V lost 0 bases to trimming and J lost 5 bases, with 23 bases between them. Looked up from germline, CDR1 is MNHEY and CDR2 is SVGAGI. This CDR3 comprises 19 residues. The CDR3, as DNA: TGTGCCAGCAGTTACTCGAGTGTCTTGGGTAGGGGGAAGGATCAGCCCCAGCATTTT. This codes for CASSYSSVLGRGKDQPQHF.

This clonotype came up a few times. This chain uses TRBV7-2 with TRBJ2-7; D is possibly TRBD2 (6 bases). In germline, CDR1 is SGHTA, CDR2 FQGNSA. The CDR3 loop spans 16 amino acids. V gave up 5 bases and J gave up 0 bases, with 17 bases separating them. This chain's CDR3 is CASSRRGGGISYEQYF. The DNA for the CDR3 is TGTGCCAGCAGCCGACGGGGTGGGGGGATCTCCTACGAGCAGTACTTC.

A few counts support this clonotype. This rearrangement joins TRBV7-2 to TRBJ2-3; D is possibly TRBD1 (6 bases). There are 15 residues in the CDR3. Trimming removed 1 base from V and 0 bases from J, with 8 bases in between. CDR1 is SGHTA, CDR2 FQGNSA, per germline. In DNA form, the CDR3 reads TGTGCCAGCAGCTTAGTGACAGGAAGCACAGATACGCAGTATTTT. This codes for CASSLVTGSTDTQYF.

The chain employs TRBV28 and TRBJ2-3; D ambiguous. The germline V gene has CDR1 MDHEN and CDR2 SYDVKM. V was cut by 5 bases and J by 1 base, with 13 bases left in between. The CDR3 sequence is 15 residues long. Here the CDR3 reads CASSLTRGGTDTQYF. Written as DNA, the CDR3 is TGTGCCAGCAGTCTCACCCGCGGCGGCACAGATACGCAGTATTTT.

The genes are TRBV27 and TRBJ1-5, with D possibly TRBD1 on 6 matching bases. V lost 8 bases to trimming and J lost 7 bases, with 9 bases between them. The germline V gene has CDR1 MNHEY and CDR2 SMNVEV (reference sequence). This CDR3 is 11 amino acids long. The CDR3 bases are TGTGCCAGCGGGGGCCGACAGCCCCAGCATTTT. The encoded protein is CASGGRQPQHF.

The chain joins TRBV11-2 to TRBJ2-2; D not certain. V shed 0 bases and J shed 3 bases, with 5 bases lying between them. The CDR3 sequence is 14 residues long. CDR1 and CDR2 from the germline V gene are SGHAT and FQNNGV. The CDR3 spells CASSLDLDTGELFF. CDR3 nucleotide sequence: TGTGCCAGCAGCTTAGATTTAGACACCGGGGAGCTGTTTTTT.

This clonotype was observed a handful of times. J is TRBJ1-5 and V is TRBV4-1; D not certain. This CDR3 spans 13 amino acids. The V end was cut by 4 bases, the J end by 5 bases, with 9 bases between. Germline CDR1 is MGHRA and CDR2 is YSYEKL. CDR3 sequence reads: CASSPVVHQPQHF. The DNA for the CDR3 is TGCGCCAGCAGCCCCGTTGTCCATCAGCCCCAGCATTTT.

This clonotype was counted ten times or more. The V gene is TRBV15, the J gene TRBJ2-7; the match to TRBD2 covers 11 bases. Germline V gene lookup returns CDR1 LNHNV and CDR2 YYDKDF (reference sequence). This CDR3 has 15 residues. J lost 2 bases, V lost 1 base, and 1 base had no gene match. The CDR3 region has the DNA TGTGCCACCAGCAGAGGACTAGCGGGAACCTACGAGCAGTACTTC. It is translated as CATSRGLAGTYEQYF. The complete variable domain, with remaining parts taken from reference TRBV15 and TRBJ2-7, reads DAMVIQNPRYQVTQFGKPVTLSCSQTLNHNVMYWYQQKSSQAPKLLFHYYDKDFNNEADTPDNFQSRRPNTSFCFLDIRSPGLGDTAMYLCATSRGLAGTYEQYFGPGTRLTVT.

In its sample, this clonotype was seen a few times. The chain couples TRBV27 to TRBJ1-1; D is unclear. This CDR3 comprises 14 residues. CDR1 is MNHEY and CDR2 is SMNVEV in the germline V gene (reference sequence). The V end was cut by 1 base, the J end by 0 bases, with 6 bases between. The CDR3 spells CASSLLGLNTEAFF. The CDR3 region has the DNA TGTGCCAGCAGTTTATTAGGGCTGAACACTGAAGCTTTCTTT.

This clonotype was found a few times. The chain couples TRBV20-1 to TRBJ2-7; 12 bases agree with TRBD2. V shed 4 bases, J shed 5 bases, and the junction held 9 bases outside the gene matches. CDR3 length: 15 amino acids. Germline CDR1 reads DFQATT; CDR2 reads SNEGSKA (reference sequence). Written as DNA, the CDR3 is TGCAGTGCTATTCTAGCGGGAGGGCTAGGTGACGAGCAGTACTTC. As protein: CSAILAGGLGDEQYF.

V usage is TRBV6-5 and J usage is TRBJ1-2, with 7 bases fitting TRBD1. Trimming removed 2 bases from V and 4 bases from J; junction bases left unmatched: 10. Germline assignment: CDR1 MNHEY and CDR2 SVGAGI. The CDR3 loop spans 16 amino acids. CDR3 bases: TGTGCCAGCAGTTACGAGGGGGCAGAGAGGACCTATGGCTACACCTTC. Its protein product is CASSYEGAERTYGYTF.

The chain joins TRBV29-1 to TRBJ2-1; possibly TRBD1 for D (5 bases). The germline gives CDR1 SQVTM, CDR2 ANQGSEA. The CDR3 contains 14 residues. V lost 4 bases and J 5 bases, leaving 15 bases between the germline ends. For the CDR3, the DNA is TGCAGCGTTGCCGACAGTAATTATGACAATGAGCAGTTCTTC. Amino acid sequence: CSVADSNYDNEQFF.

This clonotype was seen only a few times. This chain uses TRBV27 with TRBJ2-1; 11 bases match TRBD1. CDR1 is MNHEY and CDR2 is SMNVEV in the germline V gene (reference sequence). This CDR3 spans 16 amino acids. V was clipped by 5 bases and J by 6 bases; unmatched bases: 9. CDR3: CASSRLEGTGGNEQFF. CDR3 nucleotides: TGTGCCAGCAGTCGCTTAGAAGGGACAGGGGGCAATGAGCAGTTCTTC.

This clonotype has only a few counts. The genes are TRBV15 and TRBJ2-1; D perhaps matches TRBD2 (6 bases). Per germline, CDR1 LNHNV and CDR2 YYDKDF (reference sequence). The CDR3 sequence is 15 residues long. V was clipped by 1 base and J by 0 bases, with 7 bases between them. The CDR3 DNA follows: TGTGCCACCAGCAGAGGCGGGATCTCCTACAATGAGCAGTTCTTC. Protein product: CATSRGGISYNEQFF.

The rearrangement uses TRBV18 and TRBJ2-7; perhaps D is TRBD1 or TRBD2 (5 bases each). CDR3 length: 19 amino acids. V shed 3 bases and J shed 0 bases, with 24 bases lying between them. Germline V gene sequence: CDR1 KGHSH, CDR2 LQKENI. The CDR3 nucleotides read TGTGCCAGCTCACCTCTCAACGCCTGGGGACCTGGTATCTCCTACGAGCAGTACTTC. The encoded protein is CASSPLNAWGPGISYEQYF.

This rearrangement joins TRBV28 to TRBJ2-5; D gene unclear. The end of the DNA aligns better with TRBJ2-7, so the J call may be wrong. The CDR3 contains 13 residues. Germline loops: CDR1 MDHEN, CDR2 SYDVKM. CDR3 sequence reads: CASSLPPSYEQYF. In DNA form, the CDR3 reads TGTGCCAGCAGTTTACCCCCCAGCTACGAGCAGTACTTC.

J is TRBJ1-6 and V is TRBV7-2; D gene uncertain. Trimming pared 4 bases from V and 7 bases from J, leaving 14 bases between. CDR1 and CDR2 from the germline V gene are SGHTA and FQGNSA. The CDR3 covers 15 residues. The CDR3 nucleotides read TGTGCCAGCAGCTCCTCCCTGACGGGAAATTCACCCCTCCACTTT. Translated: CASSSSLTGNSPLHF.

This clonotype appeared a few times. CDR3 in DNA: TGTGCCAGCAGTAAGAACAGGGGAGAGACCCAGTACTTC. Encoded protein: CASSKNRGETQYF. The V and J genes are TRBV12-3 or TRBV12-4 and TRBJ2-5; the match to TRBD1 covers 7 bases. This CDR3 has 13 residues. Unmatched junction bases numbered 4, after V lost 5 bases and J lost 4 bases.

This chain connects TRBV6-5 to TRBJ2-5, with 9 positions matching TRBD1. The DNA end lines up better with TRBJ2-7; the J call may be wrong. CDR3 length equals 14 residues. CDR1 and CDR2 from the germline V gene are MNHEY and SVGAGI. CDR3: CASRGTGGWYEQYF. CDR3 DNA sequence: TGTGCCAGCAGAGGTACAGGGGGCTGGTACGAGCAGTACTTC.

This clonotype was seen repeatedly, ten times or more. V is TRBV29-1 and J is TRBJ2-3, with TRBD2 matching 7 bases. The CDR3 loop spans 16 amino acids. V lost 8 bases and J lost 0; bases outside the gene matches: 14. CDR1 is SQVTM and CDR2 is ANQGSEA in the germline V gene. The DNA of the CDR3 is TGCAGCCACGAGGCGTGGCTAGCGGATAGCACAGATACGCAGTATTTT. This codes for CSHEAWLADSTDTQYF.

This clonotype was detected ten times or more. This chain joins TRBV29-1 and TRBJ2-5, with a possible D match to TRBD2 (5 bases). CDR1 and CDR2 (germline): SQVTM, ANQGSEA. V lost 4 bases and J 2 bases, leaving 8 bases between the germline ends. The CDR3 is made up of 12 amino acids. The CDR3 protein is CSVVSAQETQYF. DNA for the CDR3: TGCAGCGTTGTTAGCGCACAAGAGACCCAGTACTTC.

V usage is TRBV25-1 and J usage is TRBJ2-7, with 7 bases matching TRBD2. The CDR3 contains 14 residues. Germline loops: CDR1 MGHDK, CDR2 SYGVNS. V shed 1 base, J shed 2 bases, and the junction held 2 bases outside the gene matches. CDR3 nucleotide sequence: TGTGCCAGCAGTGAATGGCGGGAGACCTACGAGCAGTACTTC. Translation gives CASSEWRETYEQYF.